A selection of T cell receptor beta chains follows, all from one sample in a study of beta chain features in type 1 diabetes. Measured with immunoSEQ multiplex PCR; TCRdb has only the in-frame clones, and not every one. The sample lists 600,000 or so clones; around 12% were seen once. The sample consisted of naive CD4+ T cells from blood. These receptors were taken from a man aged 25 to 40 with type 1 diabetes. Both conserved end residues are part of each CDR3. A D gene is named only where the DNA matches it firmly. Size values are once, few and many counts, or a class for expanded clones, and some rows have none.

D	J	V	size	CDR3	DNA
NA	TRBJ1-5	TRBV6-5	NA	CASSRDGGNQPQHF	TGTGCCAGCAGTCGGGACGGAGGCAATCAGCCCCAGCATTTT
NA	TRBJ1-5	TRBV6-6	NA	CASSTTAEGNQPQHF	TGTGCCAGCAGTACAACAGCGGAAGGCAATCAGCCCCAGCATTTT
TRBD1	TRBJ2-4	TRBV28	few	CASSPDRGLYF	TGTGCCAGCAGCCCCGACAGGGGTTTATACTTC
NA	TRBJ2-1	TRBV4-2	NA	CASSQEWQGTVF	TGTGCCAGCAGCCAAGAATGGCAGGGCACGGTCTTC
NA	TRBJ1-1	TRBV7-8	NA	CASRTGFTTEAFF	TGTGCCAGCAGAACAGGGTTTACCACTGAAGCTTTCTTT
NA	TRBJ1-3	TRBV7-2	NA	CASSFGFSGNTIYF	TGTGCCAGCAGCTTTGGGTTCTCTGGAAACACCATATATTTT
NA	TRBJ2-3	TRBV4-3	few	CASSQEPQGGSREDTQYF	TGCGCCAGCAGCCAAGAACCACAGGGCGGCAGTAGGGAAGATACGCAGTATTTT
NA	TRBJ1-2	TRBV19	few	CASRKRKNAGGYTF	TGTGCCAGTAGGAAGAGAAAAAACGCCGGTGGCTACACCTTC
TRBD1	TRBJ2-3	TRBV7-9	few	CASSTGTALDTQYF	TGTGCCAGCAGCACCGGGACAGCGCTAGATACGCAGTATTTT
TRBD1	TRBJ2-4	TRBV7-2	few	CASSSRTGTKNIQYF	TGTGCCAGCAGCTCCCGGACAGGGACCAAAAACATTCAGTACTTC
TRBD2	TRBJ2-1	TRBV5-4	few	CASSLDSGSYNEQFF	TGTGCCAGCAGCTTGGATAGCGGGTCCTACAATGAGCAGTTCTTC
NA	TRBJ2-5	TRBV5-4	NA	CASSLGITDSKETQYF	TGTGCCAGCAGCTTGGGGATAACGGACAGCAAAGAGACCCAGTACTTC
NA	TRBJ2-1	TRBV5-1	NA	CASSRGGTSYNEQFF	TGCGCCAGCAGCCGGGGCGGGACCTCCTACAATGAGCAGTTCTTC
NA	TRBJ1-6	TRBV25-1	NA	CASSEYLANSPLHF	TGTGCCAGCAGTGAATATCTCGCGAATTCACCCCTCCACTTT
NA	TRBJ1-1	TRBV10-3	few	CAISVGADTEAFF	TGTGCCATCAGCGTAGGTGCCGACACTGAAGCTTTCTTT
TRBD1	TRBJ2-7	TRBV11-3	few	CASSTGADYEQYF	TGTGCCAGCAGCACAGGGGCCGACTACGAGCAGTACTTC